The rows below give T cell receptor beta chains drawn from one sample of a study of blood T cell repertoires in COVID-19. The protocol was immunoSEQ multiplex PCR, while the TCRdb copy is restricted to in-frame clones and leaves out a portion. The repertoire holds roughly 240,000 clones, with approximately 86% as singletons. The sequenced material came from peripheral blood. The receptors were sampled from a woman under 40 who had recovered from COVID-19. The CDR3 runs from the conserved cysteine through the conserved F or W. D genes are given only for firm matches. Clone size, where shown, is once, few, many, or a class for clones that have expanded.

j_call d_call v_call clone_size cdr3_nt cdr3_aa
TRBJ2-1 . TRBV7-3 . TGTGCCAGCAGCTTAACGGGGAGCGGCGGGGCCGCCTACAATGAGCAGTTCTTC CASSLTGSGGAAYNEQFF
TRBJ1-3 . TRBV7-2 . TGTGCCAGCAGCTTAGCGTATAGGGGGACAAACACCATATATTTT CASSLAYRGTNTIYF
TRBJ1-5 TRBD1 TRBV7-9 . TGTGCCAGCAGCTCGTCCGGGACAGGGAAAAATCAGCCCCAGCATTTT CASSSSGTGKNQPQHF
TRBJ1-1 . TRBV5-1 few TGCGCCAGCAGCCAGGACAGAAACACTGAAGCTTTCTTT CASSQDRNTEAFF
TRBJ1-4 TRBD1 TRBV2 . TGTGCCAGCAGGACCCTCCGGGACAGGGGGCAAGGAGGTGAAAAACTGTTTTTT CASRTLRDRGQGGEKLFF
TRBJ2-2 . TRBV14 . TGTGCCAGCAGCCAAGCGGGGACCGGGGAGCTGTTTTTT CASSQAGTGELFF
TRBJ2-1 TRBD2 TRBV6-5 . TGTGCCAGCAGGACTAGCGGGGGGACTTACAATGAGCAGTTCTTC CASRTSGGTYNEQFF
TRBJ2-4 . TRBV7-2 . TGTGCCAGCAGCTTAGACAGGGAGCCCCTAGCCAAAAACATTCAGTACTTC CASSLDREPLAKNIQYF
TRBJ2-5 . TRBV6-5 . TGTGCCAGCAGGAGGAGGGAAGAGACCCAGTACTTC CASRRREETQYF
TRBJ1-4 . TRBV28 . TGTGCCAGCAGAGACAGCTTTAATGAAAAACTGTTTTTT CASRDSFNEKLFF
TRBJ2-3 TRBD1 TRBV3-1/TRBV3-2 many TGTGCCAGCAAAGACAGGGGCATCACGCAGTATTTT CASKDRGITQYF
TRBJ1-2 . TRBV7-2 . TGTGCCAACTACCAAGGGGGTGTAGCTAACTATGGTGGCTACACCTTC CANYQGGVANYGGYTF
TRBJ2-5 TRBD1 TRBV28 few TGTGCCAGCAGTAGAACAGGGGCGACACAAGAGACCCAGTACTTC CASSRTGATQETQYF
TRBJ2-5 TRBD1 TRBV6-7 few TGTGCCAGCAGTTACTGGGCTCCGGGACAGAGGGTGGGGGAGACCCAGTACTTC CASSYWAPGQRVGETQYF
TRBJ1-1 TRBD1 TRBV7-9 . TGTGCCAGCAGCTTAAGACAGGGTATTACTGAAGCTTTCTTT CASSLRQGITEAFF
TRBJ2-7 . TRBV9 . TGTGCCAGCAGCGTAGGTGGGGAGCCCTTCTACGAGCAGTACTTC CASSVGGEPFYEQYF
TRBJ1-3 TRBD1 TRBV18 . TGTGCCAGCTCACGTCGACAGGGAGGAGAAACTGGAAACACCATATATTTT CASSRRQGGETGNTIYF
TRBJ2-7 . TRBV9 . TGTGCCAGCAGCGTAGGTGGGGCCAGCTCCTACGAGCAGTACTTC CASSVGGASSYEQYF
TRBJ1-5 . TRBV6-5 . TGTGCCAGCAGTTACTCTTCGGATCAGCCCCAGCATTTT CASSYSSDQPQHF
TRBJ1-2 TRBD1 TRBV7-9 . TGTGCCAGCAGCTTAACGTCCGGGACAGTTGATACCTATGGCTACACCTTC CASSLTSGTVDTYGYTF
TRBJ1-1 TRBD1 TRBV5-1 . TGCGCCAGCAGCCCCGACAGGGGTATTGAAGCTTTCTTT CASSPDRGIEAFF
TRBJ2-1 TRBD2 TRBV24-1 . TGTGCCACCAGTGACTCCGGGACTAGCGGGAGATACAATGAGCAGTTCTTC CATSDSGTSGRYNEQFF
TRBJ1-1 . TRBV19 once TGTGCCAGTAGTATATTAGCAGGGTGGACTGAAGCTTTCTTT CASSILAGWTEAFF
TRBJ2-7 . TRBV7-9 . TGTGCCAGCAGCTTAACAGGTAGAGAGCAGTACTTC CASSLTGREQYF